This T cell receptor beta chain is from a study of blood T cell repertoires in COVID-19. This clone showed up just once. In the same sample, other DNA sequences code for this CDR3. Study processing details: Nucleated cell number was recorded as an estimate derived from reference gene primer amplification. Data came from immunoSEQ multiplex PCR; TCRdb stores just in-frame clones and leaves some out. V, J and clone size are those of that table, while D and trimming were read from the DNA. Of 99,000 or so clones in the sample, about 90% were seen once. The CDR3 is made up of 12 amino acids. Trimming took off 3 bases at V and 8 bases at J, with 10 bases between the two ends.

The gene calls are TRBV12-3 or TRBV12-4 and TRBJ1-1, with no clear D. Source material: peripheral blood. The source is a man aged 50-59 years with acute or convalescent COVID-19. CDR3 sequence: CASSLRVTEAFF. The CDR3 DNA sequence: TGTGCCAGCAGTTTGAGGGTAACCGAAGCTTTCTTT.